Sequencing of this T cell receptor (beta chain) was carried out in a study of T cell clonality in common variable immunodeficiency. This clone is medium-sized by share. Its antigen remains unidentified. The read terminates 3 residues ahead of where the CDR3 ends, so the germline J gene completes it. CVID subjects were neither ill nor on immunomodulatory or immunosuppressive medication at sampling. General study results and limits: Reportedly, TCR beta sequences from common variable immunodeficiency showed fewer deletions and N-nucleotide insertions.

Data came from immunoSEQ multiplex PCR; TCRdb stores just in-frame clones and leaves some out. The repertoire shows some 20,000 clones, none seen only once; the top ten take just over 2.5%. Germline V CDR1 and CDR2: LGHDT, YNNKEL (reference sequence). Trimming at V came to 0 bases and at J to 5 bases, leaving 13 bases not matched to a gene. This CDR3 is 19 amino acids long. This receptor was taken from a human donor with common variable immunodeficiency. The rearrangement joins TRBV3-1 (or the pseudogene TRBV3-2) to TRBJ2-3; 11 bases line up with TRBD2. The sample was peripheral blood mononuclear cells. The CDR3 reads CASSQDLGGLAGGLDTQYF. The sequenced CDR3 bases are TGTGCCAGCAGCCAAGATCTAGGTGGATTAGCGGGGGGGTTAGATACG.